The 32 T cell receptor beta chains given below trace back to one sample, sequenced in a study of blood T cells in healthy people across ages (dated by TCRdb to about 2015). Library method: 5' RACE. The instrument given in TCRdb is Illumina HiSeq 2500. A second PCR of about 7 to 12 cycles was run with a J-beta primer mix and a sample-barcoded 5' primer. The public sequencing data were trimmed at Q25 with fastp and processed into clonotypes with MiXCR by TCRdb, which kept only in-frame beta chains. Each entry is one CDR3 protein sequence, shown with its most common DNA and genes. The sample contains 1.5 million to 2 million distinct CDR3 sequences, just under 50% of them found a single time. Less than 2.5% of the sample is taken by the ten largest. Sequenced: blood. These receptors came from a woman aged 40 to 55 in good health.

This clonotype has only a few counts. The gene calls are TRBV28 and TRBJ2-5, with 9 nucleotides matching TRBD1. Germline lookup yields CDR1 MDHEN and CDR2 SYDVKM. The CDR3 totals 14 residues. The J segment lost 5 bases and the V segment lost 4 bases, leaving 5 bases of the junction unmatched. Here the CDR3 DNA reads TGTGCCAGCAGTTCACAACAGGGGGCGGAGACCCAGTACTTC. Protein: CASSSQQGAETQYF.

There are a few counts of this clonotype. The chain carries TRBV7-3 and TRBJ2-5, with 15 bases matching TRBD2. The germline V gene encodes CDR1 SGHTA and CDR2 FQGTGA. The CDR3 is 19 amino acids. Losses at the gene ends were 4 bases for V and 2 bases for J; bases not matched to a gene: 11. As DNA, the CDR3 is TGTGCCAGCAGCTCCCAAACCCCGGGACTAGCGGGGGGTCAAGAGACCCAGTACTTC. Protein: CASSSQTPGLAGGQETQYF.

J is TRBJ2-4 and V is TRBV5-1, with 8 bases that match TRBD2. The CDR3 extends over 17 amino acids. V lost 1 base to trimming and J lost 13 bases; unmatched junction nucleotides: 19. Germline V gene lookup returns CDR1 SGHRS and CDR2 YFSETQ. CDR3 protein: CASSLISGTSGYNEQYF. DNA for the CDR3: TGCGCCAGCAGCTTGATATCCGGGACTAGTGGGTACAATGAGCAGTACTTC.

The chain is built from TRBV29-1 and TRBJ2-1; no definite D call. Germline CDR1 is SQVTM and CDR2 is ANQGSEA. The ends were cut back, 3 bases at V and 0 bases at J, with 9 bases in the middle. The CDR3 runs to 14 residues. CDR3 residues: CSVEAPSSYNEQFF. The DNA for the CDR3 is TGCAGCGTTGAGGCTCCGAGCTCCTACAATGAGCAGTTCTTC.

Points on this clonotype: At one end, the junction sequence differs from germline, possibly due to a read error. V usage is TRBV20-1 and J usage is TRBJ2-3; the D gene could be TRBD1 or TRBD2 (5 bases each). CDR1 is DFQATT, CDR2 SNEGSKA, per germline (reference sequence). The CDR3 length is 14 residues. This CDR3 reads CSARGAPGTDTQYF. CDR3 DNA sequence: TGCAGTGCGAGAGGGGCACCAGGCACAGATACGCAGTATTTT.

The rearrangement uses TRBV7-3 and TRBJ2-7; TRBD1 might be the D (6 bases). CDR3 length equals 13 residues. Germline-derived CDR1 and CDR2 are SGHTA and FQGTGA. With 1 base removed from V and 6 bases from J, the gap between germline ends came to 10 bases. In DNA form, the CDR3 reads TGTGCCAGCAGCTTAATACAGGGAAGCGAGCAGTACTTC. Encoded protein: CASSLIQGSEQYF.

The chain joins TRBV12-3 or TRBV12-4 to TRBJ1-2; TRBD1 aligns across 10 bases. CDR3 length equals 15 residues. V gave up 5 bases and J gave up 4 bases; unmatched junction bases: 7. The CDR3 DNA follows: TGTGCCAGCAGTCGTACGGGACAGGGGATCTATGGCTACACCTTC. Translated: CASSRTGQGIYGYTF.

This clonotype turned up a few times. The V call is TRBV19, the J call TRBJ2-7; D remains unclear. The germline CDR1 and CDR2 sequences are LNHDA and SQIVND (reference sequence). This CDR3 comprises 12 residues. Between the trimmed V and J ends, which lost 5 bases and 0 bases, there was a span of 5 bases. The CDR3 bases are TGTGCCAGTAGTGTCAACTCCTACGAGCAGTACTTC. This encodes CASSVNSYEQYF.

This clonotype has only a few counts. V and J are TRBV28 and TRBJ2-1; D might be TRBD1 (5 bases). Trimming pared 8 bases from V and 6 bases from J, leaving 14 bases between. The CDR3 runs 13 residues. Germline CDR1 MDHEN, CDR2 SYDVKM. CDR3 sequence: CASFLQGGNEQFF. The CDR3 coding sequence is TGTGCCAGCTTCTTGCAGGGTGGCAATGAGCAGTTCTTC.

The CDR3 here is CASSLSRTGDQETQYF. The CDR3 bases are TGTGCCAGCAGTTTATCCCGGACAGGGGACCAAGAGACCCAGTACTTC. The V and J genes are TRBV12-3 or TRBV12-4 and TRBJ2-5, with 9 bases fitting TRBD1. CDR3 length: 16 amino acids. The junction had 4 bases not matched to a gene; V was cut back by 2 bases and J by 0 bases.

The rearrangement joins TRBV7-2 to TRBJ1-4, with D hard to call. V was pared by 3 bases and J by 5 bases, with 13 bases between. CDR3 length equals 15 residues. CDR1 is SGHTA and CDR2 is FQGNSA in the germline V gene. The DNA for the CDR3 is TGTGCCAGCAGCTTGAAAGGAGGTGGGAATGAAAAACTGTTTTTT. As protein: CASSLKGGGNEKLFF.

The chain combines TRBV6-1 with TRBJ1-6; 7 nucleotides align to TRBD1. Per the germline V gene, CDR1 is MNHNS and CDR2 is SASEGT. V dropped 5 bases and J dropped 10; count of bases not matched to a gene: 17. The CDR3 is made up of 17 amino acids. In DNA form, the CDR3 reads TGTGCCAGCAGTCCCACAATAACCCGACAGGGCGGATCACCCCTCCACTTT. Translating it yields CASSPTITRQGGSPLHF.

This clonotype was counted only a few times. The chain's CDR3 is CATSDFESWAGLSYEQYF. Written as DNA, the CDR3 is TGTGCCACCAGTGATTTCGAGAGCTGGGCAGGTCTCTCCTACGAGCAGTACTTC. The chain recombines TRBV24-1 with TRBJ2-7; no clear D gene. This CDR3 has 18 amino acids. The V gene lost 1 base and the J gene lost 0 bases, with 18 bases spanning the gap. The V gene's germline CDR1 is KGHDR and CDR2 SFDVKD.

This clonotype was recorded a few times. This chain joins TRBV12-3 or TRBV12-4 and TRBJ1-5; D is possibly TRBD1 (6 bases). There are 15 residues in the CDR3. V was trimmed by 5 bases and J by 0 bases, leaving 11 bases between them. In DNA, the CDR3 is TGTGCCAGCAGTGCCGGACAGCTTAGCAATCAGCCCCAGCATTTT. Protein: CASSAGQLSNQPQHF.

This clonotype was counted between two and nine times. V usage is TRBV11-2 and J usage is TRBJ2-1; D is possibly TRBD1 (8 bases). The CDR3 has 15 amino acids. Germline V lookup: CDR1 SGHAT, CDR2 FQNNGV. V dropped 1 base and J dropped 5 bases, with 12 bases sitting between them. CDR3 loop: CASSLGQGRDNEQFF. CDR3 sequence (DNA): TGTGCCAGCAGCTTAGGACAGGGGAGGGACAATGAGCAGTTCTTC.

CDR3 sequence reads: CASSDIRGFDEQFF. As DNA, the CDR3 is TGTGCCAGCAGTGATATAAGGGGATTCGATGAGCAGTTCTTC. This chain links TRBV6-1 with TRBJ2-1; D is possibly TRBD1 (5 bases). V dropped 3 bases and J dropped 8 bases, with 14 bases sitting between them. The CDR3 totals 14 residues. In germline, CDR1 is MNHNS, CDR2 SASEGT.

This clonotype was seen more than once but under ten times. This chain connects TRBV6-2 or TRBV6-3 to TRBJ2-5; D may be TRBD1 (6 bases). Germline-derived CDR1 and CDR2 are MNHEY and SVGEGT. The CDR3 is 14 amino acids. The V end was cut by 4 bases, the J end by 4 bases, with 13 bases between. As DNA, the CDR3 is TGTGCCAGCAGTTTCTTCGACAGGACAGAGACCCAGTACTTC. Residues: CASSFFDRTETQYF.

The rearrangement joins TRBV7-2 to TRBJ1-1; TRBD1 might be the D (6 bases). In germline, CDR1 is SGHTA, CDR2 FQGNSA. The CDR3 sequence is 14 residues long. Trimming took 7 bases from V and 3 from J, leaving 15 bases between them. The CDR3 spells CASTLPQGYTEAFF. Written as DNA, the CDR3 is TGTGCCAGCACCCTTCCGCAGGGGTACACTGAAGCTTTCTTT.

The rearrangement uses TRBV20-1 and TRBJ2-2; tentatively, D is TRBD1 (6 bases). CDR1 DFQATT and CDR2 SNEGSKA come from the germline V gene (reference sequence). CDR3 length: 17 amino acids. With 2 bases removed from V and 2 bases from J, the gap between germline ends came to 18 bases. The CDR3 loop reads CSARKRTAHVNTGELFF. The CDR3 DNA is TGCAGTGCTAGAAAGCGGACAGCTCATGTAAACACCGGGGAGCTGTTTTTT.

J is TRBJ2-3 and V is TRBV20-1, with D perhaps matching TRBD1 or TRBD2 (5 bases each). Germline V lookup: CDR1 DFQATT, CDR2 SNEGSKA (reference sequence). The germline V and J ends were trimmed by 0 bases and 5 bases, with 18 bases remaining between them. The CDR3 is 16 amino acids. The CDR3: CSARDFRGDVGDTQYF. DNA for the CDR3: TGCAGTGCTAGAGATTTCCGAGGGGATGTCGGAGATACGCAGTATTTT.

This chain links TRBV6-2 or TRBV6-3 with TRBJ2-3; D remains unclear. V lost 6 bases and J 7 bases, leaving 8 bases between the germline ends. The CDR3 sequence is 11 residues long. Germline V gene sequence: CDR1 MNHEY, CDR2 SVGEGT. The CDR3 bases are TGTGCCAGCAGAGTAGGTCATACGCAGTATTTT. This translates into CASRVGHTQYF.

For this clonotype: At one end the junction does not follow the germline gene, possibly because of a read error. In nucleotides, the CDR3 is TGTGCCAGCGGTTTATCGGGGACGGACTCCTACGAGCAGTACTTC. Translation gives CASGLSGTDSYEQYF. The chain joins TRBV27 to TRBJ2-7, with D possibly called TRBD1 or TRBD2 (5 bases each). The CDR3 spans 15 residues. Germline V CDR1 and CDR2: MNHEY, SMNVEV (reference sequence).

The gene calls are TRBV4-2 and TRBJ2-1; 8 bases align to TRBD2. The V and J ends lost 0 bases and 4 bases, in that order; junction bases with no gene match: 11. Germline V lookup: CDR1 LGHNA, CDR2 YNFKEQ. This CDR3 spans 18 amino acids. The CDR3 spells CASSQDPAEAGDYNEQFF. CDR3 DNA: TGTGCCAGCAGCCAAGATCCCGCCGAAGCGGGGGATTACAATGAGCAGTTCTTC.

The chain employs TRBV6-6 and TRBJ1-2; a weak D match, TRBD1 (6 bases). This CDR3 has 16 amino acids. Germline loops: CDR1 MNHNY, CDR2 SVGAGI (reference sequence). V lost 4 bases to trimming and J lost 4 bases, with 19 bases between them. CDR3 in DNA: TGTGCCAGCAGTTTTGGGAAGGGGGTAGATAGCTATGGCTACACCTTC. Its translation: CASSFGKGVDSYGYTF.

V and J are TRBV28 and TRBJ2-3; D is ambiguous. Germline values: CDR1 MDHEN, CDR2 SYDVKM. The CDR3 runs 16 residues. The V end was cut by 6 bases, the J end by 6 bases, with 22 bases between. CDR3 protein: CASSPIRKAGADTQYF. The CDR3 nucleotides are TGTGCCAGCAGCCCCATTAGGAAGGCAGGAGCGGATACGCAGTATTTT. Based on the CDR3 plus reference TRBV28 and TRBJ2-3, the full variable domain is DVKVTQSSRYLVKRTGEKVFLECVQDMDHENMFWYRQDPGLGLRLIYFSYDVKMKEKGDIPEGYSVSREKKERFSLILESASTNQTSMYLCASSPIRKAGADTQYFGPGTRLTVL.

The chain carries TRBV3-1 and TRBJ1-1; 7 nucleotides match TRBD1. Germline CDR1 reads LGHDT; CDR2 reads YNNKEL (reference sequence). The CDR3 runs to 13 residues. The V gene end was trimmed by 1 base and the J gene end by 7 bases; junction bases not matched to a gene: 3. CDR3 nucleotide sequence: TGTGCCAGCAGCCAAGGGGGACAGCTTGAAGCTTTCTTT. It specifies CASSQGGQLEAFF.

The chain uses TRBV6-4 and TRBJ2-4; 8 positions agree with TRBD1. The DNA end is more similar to TRBJ2-7, so the J call may be wrong. CDR1 and CDR2 from the germline V gene are MRHNA and SNTAGT. CDR3 size: 13 residues. This CDR3 is CASSENGQGEQYF. The CDR3, as DNA: TGTGCCAGCAGTGAGAACGGACAGGGCGAGCAGTACTTC.

The V gene is TRBV27, the J gene TRBJ2-5; TRBD1 agrees at 7 bases. The J call may be wrong; the DNA end is better matched by TRBJ2-7. Germline V CDR1 and CDR2: MNHEY, SMNVEV (reference sequence). The length of the CDR3 is 14 residues. The CDR3 bases are TGTGCCAGCAGTTTATCCACAGGGGCCGACGAGCAGTACTTC. Amino acids: CASSLSTGADEQYF.

V and J are TRBV20-1 and TRBJ1-5; the D is unclear. V lost 2 bases to trimming and J lost 3 bases, with 5 bases between them. The CDR3 consists of 12 residues. Germline-derived CDR1 and CDR2 are DFQATT and SNEGSKA (reference sequence). CDR3 nucleotide sequence: TGCAGTGCTAGACCCGCCAATCAGCCCCAGCATTTT. Translated: CSARPANQPQHF.

The chain has TRBV2 and TRBJ2-1; 7 bases line up with TRBD1. J lost 10 bases, V lost 6 bases, and 6 bases had no gene match. The CDR3 runs 12 residues. From germline, CDR1 is SNHLY and CDR2 FYNNEI. The CDR3 region has the DNA TGTGCCAGCAGCTCGACAGGGCCCGAGCAGTTCTTC. Its protein product is CASSSTGPEQFF.

V usage is TRBV6-5 and J usage is TRBJ1-6, with D unclear. The CDR3 extends over 17 amino acids. Trimming stripped 2 bases from V and 0 bases from J, with 11 bases between. Germline CDR1 MNHEY, CDR2 SVGAGI. CDR3 bases: TGTGCCAGCAGTTACAGCCGGGTTAGCTCCTATAATTCACCCCTCCACTTT. It yields the protein CASSYSRVSSYNSPLHF.

This clonotype showed up just a few times. The V and J genes are TRBV28 and TRBJ1-2; no firm D call. Germline CDR1 is MDHEN and CDR2 is SYDVKM. The CDR3 runs to 14 residues. With 2 bases removed from V and 4 bases from J, the gap between germline ends came to 11 bases. The CDR3 sequence is CASSLIGGPYGYTF. CDR3 sequence (DNA): TGTGCCAGCAGTTTAATCGGCGGACCCTATGGCTACACCTTC.